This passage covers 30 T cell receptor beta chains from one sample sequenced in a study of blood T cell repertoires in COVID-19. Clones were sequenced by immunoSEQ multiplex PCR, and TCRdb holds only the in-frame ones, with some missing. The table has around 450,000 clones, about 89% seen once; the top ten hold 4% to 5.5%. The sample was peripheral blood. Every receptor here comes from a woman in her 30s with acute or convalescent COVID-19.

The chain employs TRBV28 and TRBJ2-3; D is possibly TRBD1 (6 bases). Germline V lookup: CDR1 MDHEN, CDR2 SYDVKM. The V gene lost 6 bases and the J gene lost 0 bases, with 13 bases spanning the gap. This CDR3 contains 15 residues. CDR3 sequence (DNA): TGTGCCAGCAGCGGAAGGGGGAGTAGCACAGATACGCAGTATTTT. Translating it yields CASSGRGSSTDTQYF.

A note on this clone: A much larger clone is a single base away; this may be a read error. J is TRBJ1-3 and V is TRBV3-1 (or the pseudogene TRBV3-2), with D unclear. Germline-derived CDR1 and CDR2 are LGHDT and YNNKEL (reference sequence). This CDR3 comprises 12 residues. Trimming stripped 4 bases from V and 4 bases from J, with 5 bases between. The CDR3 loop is CASSPAGNTIYF. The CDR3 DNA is TGTGCCAGCAGCCCCGCGGGAAACACCATATATTTT.

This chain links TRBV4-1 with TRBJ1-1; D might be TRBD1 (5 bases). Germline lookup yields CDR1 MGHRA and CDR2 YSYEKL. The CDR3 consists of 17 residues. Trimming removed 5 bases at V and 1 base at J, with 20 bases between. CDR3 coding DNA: TGCGCCAGCAGCACACTTAATCCGGGACTATCGAACACTGAAGCTTTCTTT. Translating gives CASSTLNPGLSNTEAFF.

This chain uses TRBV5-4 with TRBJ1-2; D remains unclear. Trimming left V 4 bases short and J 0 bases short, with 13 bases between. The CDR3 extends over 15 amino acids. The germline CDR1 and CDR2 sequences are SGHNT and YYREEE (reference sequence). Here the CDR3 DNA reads TGTGCCAGCAGCCTTTCACAGAGCACTAACTATGGCTACACCTTC. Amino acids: CASSLSQSTNYGYTF.

The CDR3 reads CASSQMVGTSGTYNEQFF. CDR3 DNA: TGTGCCAGCAGCCAGATGGTAGGGACTAGCGGGACCTACAATGAGCAGTTCTTC. This chain connects TRBV4-2 to TRBJ2-1, with 13 bases lining up with TRBD2. This CDR3 has 18 residues. From germline, CDR1 is LGHNA and CDR2 YNFKEQ. J gave up 2 bases and V 3 bases, and 7 bases lay outside the gene matches.

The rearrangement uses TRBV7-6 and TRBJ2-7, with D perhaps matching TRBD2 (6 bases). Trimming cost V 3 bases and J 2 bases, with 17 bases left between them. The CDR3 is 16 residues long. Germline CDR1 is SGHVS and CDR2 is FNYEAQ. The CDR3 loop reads CASSFRAGGDPYEQYF. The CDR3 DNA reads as TGTGCCAGCAGCTTCAGGGCGGGCGGGGACCCCTACGAGCAGTACTTC.

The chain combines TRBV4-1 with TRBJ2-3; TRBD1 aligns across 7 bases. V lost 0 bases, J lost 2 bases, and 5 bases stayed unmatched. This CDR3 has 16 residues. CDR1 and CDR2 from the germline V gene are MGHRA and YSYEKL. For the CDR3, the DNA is TGCGCCAGCAGCCAAGAAGAGGGACAGACCACAGATACGCAGTATTTT. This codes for CASSQEEGQTTDTQYF.

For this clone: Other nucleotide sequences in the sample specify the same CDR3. The CDR3 bases are TGTGCCAGCAGCGTAGAAGGGGCTGGAAACACCATATATTTT. This gives the protein CASSVEGAGNTIYF. The V gene is TRBV9, the J gene TRBJ1-3; TRBD1 might be the D (5 bases). V was trimmed by 0 bases and J by 2 bases, leaving 6 bases between them. The germline V gene encodes CDR1 SGDLS and CDR2 YYNGEE. CDR3 length equals 14 residues. The whole variable domain, remainder taken from reference TRBV9 and TRBJ1-3, is DSGVTQTPKHLITATGQRVTLRCSPRSGDLSVYWYQQSLDQGLQFLIQYYNGEERAKGNILERFSAQQFPDLHSELNLSSLELGDSALYFCASSVEGAGNTIYFGEGSWLTVV.

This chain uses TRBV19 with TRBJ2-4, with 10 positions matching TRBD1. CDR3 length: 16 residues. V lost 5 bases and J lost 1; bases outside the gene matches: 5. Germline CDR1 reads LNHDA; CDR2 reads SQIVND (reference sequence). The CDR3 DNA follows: TGTGCCAGTAGTCAGGACAGGGGGGCGGCCAAAAACATTCAGTACTTC. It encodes CASSQDRGAAKNIQYF.

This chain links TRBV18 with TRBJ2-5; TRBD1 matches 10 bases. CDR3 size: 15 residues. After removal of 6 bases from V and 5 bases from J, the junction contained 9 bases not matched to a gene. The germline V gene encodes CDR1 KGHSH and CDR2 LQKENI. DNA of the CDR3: TGTGCCAGCTCCCCGGGACAGGGGACCGGGGAGACCCAGTACTTC. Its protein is CASSPGQGTGETQYF. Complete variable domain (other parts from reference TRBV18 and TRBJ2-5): NAGVMQNPRHLVRRRGQEARLRCSPMKGHSHVYWYRQLPEEGLKFMVYLQKENIIDESGMPKERFSAEFPKEGPSILRIQQVVRGDSAAYFCASSPGQGTGETQYFGPGTRLLVL.

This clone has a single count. The CDR3 region is CASSSGGGLKVHTDTQYF. In nucleotides, the CDR3 is TGTGCCAGCAGCTCCGGCGGGGGACTTAAGGTACACACAGATACGCAGTATTTT. This chain joins TRBV28 and TRBJ2-3; 7 bases fit TRBD2. The CDR3 runs to 18 residues. Trimming at V came to 6 bases and at J to 2 bases, leaving 17 bases not matched to a gene. The germline V gene has CDR1 MDHEN and CDR2 SYDVKM. Supplemented by reference TRBV28 and TRBJ2-3, the full variable domain reads DVKVTQSSRYLVKRTGEKVFLECVQDMDHENMFWYRQDPGLGLRLIYFSYDVKMKEKGDIPEGYSVSREKKERFSLILESASTNQTSMYLCASSSGGGLKVHTDTQYFGPGTRLTVL.

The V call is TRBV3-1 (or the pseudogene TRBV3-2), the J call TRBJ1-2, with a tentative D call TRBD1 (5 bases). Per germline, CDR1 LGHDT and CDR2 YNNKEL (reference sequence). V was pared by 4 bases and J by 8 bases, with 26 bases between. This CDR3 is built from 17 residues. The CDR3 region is CASSPPGFGGRWGGYTF. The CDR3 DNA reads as TGTGCCAGCAGCCCCCCTGGGTTCGGCGGCAGGTGGGGCGGCTACACCTTC.

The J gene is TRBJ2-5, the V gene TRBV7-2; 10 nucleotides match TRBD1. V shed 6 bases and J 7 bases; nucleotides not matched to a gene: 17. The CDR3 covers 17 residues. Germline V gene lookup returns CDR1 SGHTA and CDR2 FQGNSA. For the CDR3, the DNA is TGTGCCAGCAGGGAGGGTGTGGGGACAGGGGTGTTGGGGACCCAGTACTTC. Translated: CASREGVGTGVLGTQYF.

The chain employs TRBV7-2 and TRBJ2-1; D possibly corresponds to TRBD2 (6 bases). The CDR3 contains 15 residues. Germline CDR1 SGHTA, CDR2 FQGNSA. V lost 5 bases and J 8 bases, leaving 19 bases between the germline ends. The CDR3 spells CASSAEETSRDEQFF. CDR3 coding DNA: TGTGCCAGCAGCGCAGAAGAGACTAGTCGCGATGAGCAGTTCTTC.

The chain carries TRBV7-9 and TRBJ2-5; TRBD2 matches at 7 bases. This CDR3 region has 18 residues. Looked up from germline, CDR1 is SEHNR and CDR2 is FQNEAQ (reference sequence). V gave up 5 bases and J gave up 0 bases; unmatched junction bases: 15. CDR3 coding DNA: TGTGCCAGCAGCCCACTGGGCAGGGAGGGGCCCTACCAAGAGACCCAGTACTTC. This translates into CASSPLGREGPYQETQYF.

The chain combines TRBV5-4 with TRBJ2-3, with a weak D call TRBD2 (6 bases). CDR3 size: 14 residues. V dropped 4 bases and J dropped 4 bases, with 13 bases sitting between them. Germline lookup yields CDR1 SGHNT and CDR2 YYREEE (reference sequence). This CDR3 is CASSGEGTADTQYF. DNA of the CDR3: TGTGCCAGCAGCGGCGAGGGGACTGCAGATACGCAGTATTTT.

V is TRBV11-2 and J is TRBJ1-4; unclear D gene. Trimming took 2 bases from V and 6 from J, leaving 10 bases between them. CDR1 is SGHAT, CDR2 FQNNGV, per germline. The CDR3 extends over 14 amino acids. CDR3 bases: TGTGCCAGCAGCTTATATCCACGAGATGAAAAACTGTTTTTT. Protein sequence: CASSLYPRDEKLFF.

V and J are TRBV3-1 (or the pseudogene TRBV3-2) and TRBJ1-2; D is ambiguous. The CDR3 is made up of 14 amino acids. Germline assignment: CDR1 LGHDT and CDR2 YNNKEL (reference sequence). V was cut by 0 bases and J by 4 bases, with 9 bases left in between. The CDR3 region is CASSQDLSSYGYTF. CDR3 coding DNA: TGTGCCAGCAGCCAAGATCTGTCGTCCTATGGCTACACCTTC.

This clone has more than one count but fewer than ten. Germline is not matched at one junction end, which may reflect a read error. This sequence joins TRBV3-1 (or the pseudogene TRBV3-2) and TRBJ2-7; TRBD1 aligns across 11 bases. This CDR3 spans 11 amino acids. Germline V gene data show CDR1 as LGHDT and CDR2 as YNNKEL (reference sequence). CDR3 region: CASSNGQGANF. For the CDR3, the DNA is TGTGCCAGCAGCAACGGACAGGGGGCGAACTTC.

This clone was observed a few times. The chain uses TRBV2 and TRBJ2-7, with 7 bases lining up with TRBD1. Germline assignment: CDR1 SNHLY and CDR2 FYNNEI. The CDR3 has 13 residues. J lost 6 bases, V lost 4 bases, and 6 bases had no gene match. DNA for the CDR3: TGTGCCAGCAGTGCTATGACAGGGATCGAGCAGTACTTC. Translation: CASSAMTGIEQYF.

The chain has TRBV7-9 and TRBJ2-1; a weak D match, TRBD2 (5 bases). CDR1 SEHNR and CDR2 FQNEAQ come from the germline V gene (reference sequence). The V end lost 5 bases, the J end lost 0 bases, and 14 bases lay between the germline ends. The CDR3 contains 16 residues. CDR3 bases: TGTGCCAGCAGCATCGCAAACCGGGACTCCTACAATGAGCAGTTCTTC. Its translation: CASSIANRDSYNEQFF.

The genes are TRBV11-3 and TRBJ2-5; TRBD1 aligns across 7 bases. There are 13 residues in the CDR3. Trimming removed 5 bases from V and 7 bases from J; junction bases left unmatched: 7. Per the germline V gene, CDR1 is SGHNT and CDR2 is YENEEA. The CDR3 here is CASSPGGVGTQYF. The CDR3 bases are TGTGCCAGCAGCCCAGGGGGAGTTGGGACCCAGTACTTC.

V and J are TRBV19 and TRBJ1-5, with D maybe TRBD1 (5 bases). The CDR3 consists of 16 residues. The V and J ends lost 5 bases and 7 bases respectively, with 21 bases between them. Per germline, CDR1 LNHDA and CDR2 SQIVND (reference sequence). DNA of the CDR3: TGTGCCAGTAGTCCCCCCGAGACAGTTCTAGGACAGCCCCAGCATTTT. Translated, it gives CASSPPETVLGQPQHF.

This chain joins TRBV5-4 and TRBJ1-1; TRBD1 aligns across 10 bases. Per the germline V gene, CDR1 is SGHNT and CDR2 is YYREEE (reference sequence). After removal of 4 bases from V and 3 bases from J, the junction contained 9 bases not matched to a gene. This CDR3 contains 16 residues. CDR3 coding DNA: TGTGCCAGCAGCGCGGACAGGGGGGAGGTTGACACTGAAGCTTTCTTT. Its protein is CASSADRGEVDTEAFF.

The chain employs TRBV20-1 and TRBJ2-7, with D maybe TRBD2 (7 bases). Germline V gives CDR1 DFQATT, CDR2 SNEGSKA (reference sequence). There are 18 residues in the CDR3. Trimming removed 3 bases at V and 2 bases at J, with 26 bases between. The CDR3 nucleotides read TGCAGTGCTAGTTGCGGGGGCGGCAAAAAAAAGTACCCCTACGAGCAGTACTTC. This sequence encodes CSASCGGGKKKYPYEQYF.

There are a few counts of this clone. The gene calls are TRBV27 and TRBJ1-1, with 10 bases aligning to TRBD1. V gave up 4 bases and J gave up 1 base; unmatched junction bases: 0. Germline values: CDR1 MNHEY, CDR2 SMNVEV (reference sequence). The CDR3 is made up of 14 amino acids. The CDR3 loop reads CASSWDRGNTEAFF. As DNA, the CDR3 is TGTGCCAGCAGTTGGGACAGGGGGAACACTGAAGCTTTCTTT.

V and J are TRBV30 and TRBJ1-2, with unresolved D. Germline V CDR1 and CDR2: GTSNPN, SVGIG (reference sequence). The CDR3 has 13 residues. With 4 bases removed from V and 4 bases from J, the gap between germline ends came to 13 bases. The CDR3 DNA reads TGTGCCTGGACCTACCAAGCCTCCTATGGCTACACCTTC. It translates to CAWTYQASYGYTF.

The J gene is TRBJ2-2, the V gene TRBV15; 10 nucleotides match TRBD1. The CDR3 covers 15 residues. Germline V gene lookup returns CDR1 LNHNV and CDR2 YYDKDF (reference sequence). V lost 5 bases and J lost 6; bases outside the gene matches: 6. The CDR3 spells CATSPGTGDPGELFF. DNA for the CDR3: TGTGCCACCAGCCCAGGGACAGGGGATCCCGGGGAGCTGTTTTTT.

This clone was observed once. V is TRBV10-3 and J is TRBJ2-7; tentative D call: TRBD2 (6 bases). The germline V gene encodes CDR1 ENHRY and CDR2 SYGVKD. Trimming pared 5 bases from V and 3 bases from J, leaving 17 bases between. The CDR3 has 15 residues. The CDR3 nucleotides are TGTGCCATCAGTCAGGAGCCGGGACTCAGCTACGAGCAGTACTTC. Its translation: CAISQEPGLSYEQYF.

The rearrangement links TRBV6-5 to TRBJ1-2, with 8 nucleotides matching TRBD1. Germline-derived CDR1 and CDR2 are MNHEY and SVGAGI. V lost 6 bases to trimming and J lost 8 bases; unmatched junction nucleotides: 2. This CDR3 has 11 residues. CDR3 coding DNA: TGTGCCAGCAGACAGGGGGACGGCTACACCTTC. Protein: CASRQGDGYTF.